What follows describes a single T cell receptor beta chain. The antigen remains undetermined. Survey level was the resolution at which the v3.0 immunoSEQ assay ran. Sequencing was performed with immunoSEQ multiplex PCR; in TCRdb, only in-frame clones are kept and a portion is missing. The sample lists approximately 32,000 clones, about four fifths occurring once. The CDR3 sequence is 15 residues long. Deletions cut 6 bases from V and 4 bases from J, with 18 bases between. Germline assignment: CDR1 LGHNA and CDR2 YSLEER. The record originates from a study of long-term antiretroviral therapy in people with HIV. Study conclusions and caveats: Clones with expansion before ART led the repertoire at all time points. Diversity measured after ART increased yet remained under transplant donor controls. For ART adherence, viral resistance and therapy changes, no data were available. Narrower CDR3 length ranges marked HIV repertoires relative to controls.

The gene calls are TRBV4-3 and TRBJ1-2, with D possibly TRBD1 on 5 matching bases. The TCR comes from a man aged 18 to 30 with HIV. The source material was unsorted PBMCs, sampled 0.4 years before starting antiretroviral therapy. Written as DNA, the CDR3 is TGCGCCAGCAGAGAAGCGAGGGGAGGGCCCTATGGCTACACCTTC. Encoded protein: CASREARGGPYGYTF.